What follows are 25 T cell receptor beta chains derived from one specimen sequenced in a study of blood T cell repertoires in COVID-19. Using immunoSEQ multiplex PCR, the repertoire was profiled, and TCRdb retains in-frame clones only, with some absent. The table shows about 250,000 clones, with 80% to 90% occurring only once. Sequences were obtained from peripheral blood. The origin of the receptors is a man aged 25-40 years with acute or convalescent COVID-19.

This sequence joins TRBV10-3 and TRBJ1-1; perhaps TRBD1 as D (6 bases). CDR1 ENHRY and CDR2 SYGVKD come from the germline V gene. Deletions cut 4 bases from V and 1 base from J, with 10 bases between. This CDR3 region has 14 residues. CDR3 DNA: TGTGCCATCAGTGCGCGGACAGCGAACACTGAAGCTTTCTTT. Encoded protein: CAISARTANTEAFF.

The gene calls are TRBV6-5 and TRBJ1-5; D is uncertain. CDR1 is MNHEY and CDR2 is SVGAGI in the germline V gene. With 4 bases removed from V and 0 bases from J, the gap between germline ends came to 10 bases. CDR3 length equals 15 residues. The CDR3 nucleotides read TGTGCCAGCAGTTTGGCCAGGAATAGCAATCAGCCCCAGCATTTT. Its translation is CASSLARNSNQPQHF.

The V call is TRBV19, the J call TRBJ2-1, with D possibly being TRBD1 (6 bases). V lost 4 bases and J 9 bases, leaving 19 bases between the germline ends. CDR3 length equals 15 residues. Germline V gene data show CDR1 as LNHDA and CDR2 as SQIVND (reference sequence). The CDR3: CASSTHLGQPGEQFF. The CDR3 DNA is TGTGCCAGTAGTACCCATCTCGGACAGCCGGGTGAGCAGTTCTTC.

The chain is built from TRBV6-5 and TRBJ2-3; D is uncertain. V was pared by 0 bases and J by 2 bases, with 9 bases between. The length of the CDR3 is 15 residues. Germline V CDR1 and CDR2: MNHEY, SVGAGI. The chain's CDR3 is CASSYSGGFTDTQYF. CDR3 sequence (DNA): TGTGCCAGCAGTTACTCAGGCGGATTCACAGATACGCAGTATTTT.

The chain carries TRBV5-4 and TRBJ2-5; D is possibly TRBD1 (5 bases). V was cut by 0 bases and J by 5 bases, with 14 bases left in between. Germline-derived CDR1 and CDR2 are SGHNT and YYREEE (reference sequence). The CDR3 covers 15 residues. The CDR3: CASSLDSQGTETQYF. In DNA, the CDR3 is TGTGCCAGCAGCTTGGATTCCCAGGGTACCGAGACCCAGTACTTC.

J is TRBJ1-5 and V is TRBV29-1; D unclear. V lost 3 bases and J 5 bases, leaving 11 bases between the germline ends. The CDR3 has 13 residues. Per germline, CDR1 SQVTM and CDR2 ANQGSEA. The CDR3 loop reads CSVEYSEDQPQHF. CDR3 nucleotides: TGCAGCGTTGAGTACAGTGAAGATCAGCCCCAGCATTTT.

The V and J genes are TRBV6-5 and TRBJ1-2, with D uncertain. CDR3 length equals 11 residues. CDR1 MNHEY and CDR2 SVGAGI come from the germline V gene. The V and J ends lost 2 bases and 7 bases respectively, with 5 bases between them. The CDR3: CASSYAGGYTF. The CDR3 coding sequence is TGTGCCAGCAGTTACGCCGGTGGCTACACCTTC.

This chain links TRBV6-6 with TRBJ1-5; D not certain. The CDR3 runs 14 residues. Looked up from germline, CDR1 is MNHNY and CDR2 is SVGAGI (reference sequence). V lost 8 bases and J lost 3, with 14 bases in between. The CDR3 DNA reads TGTGCCAGCGGTACCCCGGGATACAATCAGCCCCAGCATTTT. Translation: CASGTPGYNQPQHF.

Regarding this clone: Other DNA sequences of this sample code for an identical CDR3. The chain links TRBV7-9 to TRBJ1-5; maybe TRBD1 (5 bases). The CDR3 totals 14 residues. CDR1 and CDR2 from the germline V gene are SEHNR and FQNEAQ (reference sequence). V was shortened by 5 bases and J by 4 bases, with 12 bases between the two germline ends. CDR3 region: CASSPGGGNQPQHF. DNA for the CDR3: TGTGCCAGCAGCCCCGGGGGTGGGAATCAGCCCCAGCATTTT.

The CDR3 region has the DNA TGTGCCAGCAACGGCAGGGGGATCTATTTACTCTCCTACGAGCAGTACTTC. Translation: CASNGRGIYLLSYEQYF. This chain links TRBV27 with TRBJ2-7, with 7 bases that match TRBD1. Looked up from germline, CDR1 is MNHEY and CDR2 is SMNVEV (reference sequence). This CDR3 contains 17 residues. V was clipped by 7 bases and J by 0 bases; unmatched bases: 15.

This chain links TRBV27 with TRBJ2-5, with D possibly matching TRBD2 (5 bases). V dropped 5 bases and J dropped 2 bases, with 9 bases sitting between them. Per the germline V gene, CDR1 is MNHEY and CDR2 is SMNVEV (reference sequence). This CDR3 region has 13 residues. CDR3 loop: CASSGWEQETQYF. For the CDR3, the DNA is TGTGCCAGCAGTGGTTGGGAGCAAGAGACCCAGTACTTC.

This chain links TRBV28 with TRBJ2-4; TRBD2 matches 14 bases. This CDR3 has 14 amino acids. The germline CDR1 and CDR2 sequences are MDHEN and SYDVKM. V was clipped by 5 bases and J by 15 bases; unmatched bases: 9. CDR3 nucleotides: TGTGCCAGCAGTCCCCGGACTAGCGGGAGGATGTGGTACTTC. It encodes CASSPRTSGRMWYF.

This chain uses TRBV5-1 with TRBJ2-1; 7 bases align to TRBD2. The CDR3 covers 17 residues. CDR1 SGHRS and CDR2 YFSETQ come from the germline V gene. The V gene end was trimmed by 4 bases and the J gene end by 1 base; junction bases not matched to a gene: 11. The CDR3 region is CASSEGLRRGSYNEQFF. The CDR3 region has the DNA TGCGCCAGCAGCGAGGGGCTTAGGCGGGGGTCCTACAATGAGCAGTTCTTC.

The CDR3 nucleotides read TGCAGCGTTCCATTCCCACGGGATGGCTACACCTTC. It yields the protein CSVPFPRDGYTF. The chain joins TRBV29-1 to TRBJ1-2, with D unresolved. CDR1 and CDR2 (germline): SQVTM, ANQGSEA. This CDR3 has 12 amino acids. The V and J ends lost 5 bases and 6 bases respectively, with 13 bases between them.

V gene TRBV7-3 combines with J gene TRBJ2-3; D is unresolved. The CDR3 length is 14 residues. Germline V gives CDR1 SGHTA, CDR2 FQGTGA. The germline V and J ends were trimmed by 5 bases and 0 bases, with 9 bases remaining between them. The CDR3 spells CASSPTESTDTQYF. DNA of the CDR3: TGTGCCAGCAGCCCAACGGAGAGCACAGATACGCAGTATTTT.

V and J are TRBV30 and TRBJ1-1, with D tentatively TRBD1 (5 bases). The CDR3 loop spans 14 amino acids. CDR1 and CDR2 (germline): GTSNPN, SVGIG (reference sequence). Trimming left V 3 bases short and J 6 bases short, with 17 bases between. CDR3 DNA: TGTGCCTGGAGGGGCAGGGCAGGCCCCCCTGAAGCTTTCTTT. As protein: CAWRGRAGPPEAFF.

The rearrangement joins TRBV20-1 to TRBJ2-3; possible D gene TRBD1, 6 bases. V was cut by 3 bases and J by 3 bases, with 16 bases left in between. The CDR3 runs 15 residues. Germline CDR1 reads DFQATT; CDR2 reads SNEGSKA (reference sequence). CDR3 sequence: CSASNRLTGTDTQYF. The CDR3 coding sequence is TGCAGTGCTAGTAATCGTCTCACAGGGACAGATACGCAGTATTTT.

The CDR3 region has the DNA TGCAGTGCTAGTGGGGGGGGACTACCTACAGATACGCAGTATTTT. Translated: CSASGGGLPTDTQYF. The gene calls are TRBV20-1 and TRBJ2-3, with TRBD2 matching 7 bases. The CDR3 sequence is 15 residues long. Germline V lookup: CDR1 DFQATT, CDR2 SNEGSKA (reference sequence). V dropped 3 bases and J dropped 3; count of bases not matched to a gene: 9.

This clone was counted a single time. The chain employs TRBV6-2 or TRBV6-3 and TRBJ2-5, with 9 positions matching TRBD2. J gave up 5 bases and V 2 bases, and 3 bases lay outside the gene matches. CDR1 and CDR2 (germline): MNHEY, SVGEGT. CDR3 size: 14 residues. The CDR3 protein is CASSYALAGETQYF. CDR3 DNA sequence: TGTGCCAGCAGTTACGCGCTAGCGGGGGAGACCCAGTACTTC.

This chain uses TRBV19 with TRBJ1-4; weak D call: TRBD1 (5 bases). V shed 2 bases and J shed 7 bases, with 14 bases lying between them. The CDR3 spans 15 residues. Germline loops: CDR1 LNHDA, CDR2 SQIVND (reference sequence). The CDR3 reads CASSISGMVAEKLFF. The CDR3 DNA follows: TGTGCCAGTAGTATATCAGGGATGGTCGCTGAAAAACTGTTTTTT.

CDR3 amino acids: CTSSQDCSLAGVTEQYF. In nucleotides, the CDR3 is TGCACCAGCAGCCAAGATTGCTCCCTAGCGGGTGTAACCGAGCAGTACTTC. V usage is TRBV1 and J usage is TRBJ2-7; the DNA was not compared with TRBD2, the D call given in the table. TRBV1 is deemed a pseudogene. There are 17 residues in the CDR3.

This chain links TRBV6-6 with TRBJ1-5, with TRBD1 as a possible D gene (6 bases). CDR1 and CDR2 from the germline V gene are MNHNY and SVGAGI (reference sequence). CDR3 size: 18 residues. V was cut by 5 bases and J by 0 bases, with 20 bases left in between. CDR3 sequence: CASSQFPGQPTSNQPQHF. CDR3 DNA: TGTGCCAGCAGTCAGTTCCCGGGACAACCCACTAGCAATCAGCCCCAGCATTTT.

The chain couples TRBV18 to TRBJ2-6, with D perhaps matching TRBD2 (6 bases). CDR1 and CDR2 from the germline V gene are KGHSH and LQKENI. Trimming shortened V by 5 bases and J by 4 bases, and 9 bases separated the two germline ends. The CDR3 contains 14 residues. The CDR3 DNA reads as TGTGCCAGCTCAGCGGGGTCCGGGGCCAACGTCCTGACTTTC. This gives the protein CASSAGSGANVLTF.

The chain carries TRBV2 and TRBJ2-4; 10 bases align to TRBD1. Trimming took 5 bases from V and 3 from J; bases not matched to a gene: 7. Germline V lookup: CDR1 SNHLY, CDR2 FYNNEI. This CDR3 comprises 16 residues. The CDR3, as DNA: TGTGCCAGCAGTCGACAGGGGGCTGAGGGCAAAAACATTCAGTACTTC. It codes for CASSRQGAEGKNIQYF.

V usage is TRBV18 and J usage is TRBJ1-1; D gene ambiguous. This CDR3 is built from 14 residues. The germline CDR1 and CDR2 sequences are KGHSH and LQKENI. With 6 bases removed from V and 4 bases from J, the gap between germline ends came to 15 bases. For the CDR3, the DNA is TGTGCCAGCTCGGGAATCGGAGGGAGCACTGAAGCTTTCTTT. It specifies CASSGIGGSTEAFF. Combining the CDR3 with reference TRBV18 and TRBJ1-1 gives the whole variable domain NAGVMQNPRHLVRRRGQEARLRCSPMKGHSHVYWYRQLPEEGLKFMVYLQKENIIDESGMPKERFSAEFPKEGPSILRIQQVVRGDSAAYFCASSGIGGSTEAFFGQGTRLTVV.